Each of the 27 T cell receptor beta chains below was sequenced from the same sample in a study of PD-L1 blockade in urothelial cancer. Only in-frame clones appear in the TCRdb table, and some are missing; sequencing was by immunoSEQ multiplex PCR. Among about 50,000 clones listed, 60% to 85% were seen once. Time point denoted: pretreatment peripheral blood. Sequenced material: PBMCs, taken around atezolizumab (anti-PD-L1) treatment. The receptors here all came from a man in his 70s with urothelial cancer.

The CDR3 loop is CASSLDRTNTGELFF. The CDR3 DNA reads TGTGCCAGCAGCTTAGACAGAACGAACACCGGGGAGCTGTTTTTT. The chain employs TRBV11-2 and TRBJ2-2, with unresolved D. The V end was cut by 0 bases, the J end by 0 bases, with 5 bases between. The germline V gene encodes CDR1 SGHAT and CDR2 FQNNGV. This CDR3 has 15 amino acids.

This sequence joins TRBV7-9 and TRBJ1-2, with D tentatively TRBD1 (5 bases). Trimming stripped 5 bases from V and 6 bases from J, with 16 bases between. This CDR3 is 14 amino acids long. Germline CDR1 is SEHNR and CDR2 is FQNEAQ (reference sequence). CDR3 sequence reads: CASSPQGGRNGYTF. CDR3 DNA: TGTGCCAGCAGCCCCCAGGGCGGAAGAAATGGCTACACCTTC. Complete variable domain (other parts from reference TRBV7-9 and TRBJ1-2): DTGVSQNPRHKITKRGQNVTFRCDPISEHNRLYWYRQTLGQGPEFLTYFQNEAQLEKSRLLSDRFSAERPKGSFSTLEIQRTEQGDSAMYLCASSPQGGRNGYTFGSGTRLTVV.

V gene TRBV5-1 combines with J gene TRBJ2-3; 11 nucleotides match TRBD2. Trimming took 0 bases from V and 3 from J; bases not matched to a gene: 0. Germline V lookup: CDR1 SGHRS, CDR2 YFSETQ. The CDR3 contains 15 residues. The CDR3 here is CASSLGLAGTDTQYF. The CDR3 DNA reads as TGCGCCAGCAGCTTGGGACTAGCGGGAACAGATACGCAGTATTTT.

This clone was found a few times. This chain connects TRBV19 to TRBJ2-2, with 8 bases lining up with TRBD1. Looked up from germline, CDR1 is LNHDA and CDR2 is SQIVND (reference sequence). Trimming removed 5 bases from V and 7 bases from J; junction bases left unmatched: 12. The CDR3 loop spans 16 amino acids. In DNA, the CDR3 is TGTGCCAGTAGTTATACAGGGGGTAGTAATATCGGGGAGCTGTTTTTT. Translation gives CASSYTGGSNIGELFF.

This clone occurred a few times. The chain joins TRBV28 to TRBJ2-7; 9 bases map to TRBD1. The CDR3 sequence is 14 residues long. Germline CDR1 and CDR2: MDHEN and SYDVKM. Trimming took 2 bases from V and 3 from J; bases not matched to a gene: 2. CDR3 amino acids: CASSLGDRVYEQYF. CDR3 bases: TGTGCCAGCAGTTTAGGGGACAGGGTCTACGAGCAGTACTTC. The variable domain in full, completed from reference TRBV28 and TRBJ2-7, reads DVKVTQSSRYLVKRTGEKVFLECVQDMDHENMFWYRQDPGLGLRLIYFSYDVKMKEKGDIPEGYSVSREKKERFSLILESASTNQTSMYLCASSLGDRVYEQYFGPGTRLTVT.

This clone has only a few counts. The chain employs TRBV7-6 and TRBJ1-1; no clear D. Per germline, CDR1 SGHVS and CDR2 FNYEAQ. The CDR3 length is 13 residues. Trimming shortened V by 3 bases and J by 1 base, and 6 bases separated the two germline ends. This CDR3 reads CASSFSGNTEAFF. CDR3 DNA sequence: TGTGCCAGCAGCTTTTCCGGGAACACTGAAGCTTTCTTT.

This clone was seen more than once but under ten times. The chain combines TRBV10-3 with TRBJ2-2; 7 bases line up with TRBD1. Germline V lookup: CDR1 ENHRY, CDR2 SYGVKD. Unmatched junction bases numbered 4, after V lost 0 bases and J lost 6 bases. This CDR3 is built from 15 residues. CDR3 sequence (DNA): TGTGCCATCAGTGAGTCGACAGGGTGGGCCGGGGAGCTGTTTTTT. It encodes CAISESTGWAGELFF.

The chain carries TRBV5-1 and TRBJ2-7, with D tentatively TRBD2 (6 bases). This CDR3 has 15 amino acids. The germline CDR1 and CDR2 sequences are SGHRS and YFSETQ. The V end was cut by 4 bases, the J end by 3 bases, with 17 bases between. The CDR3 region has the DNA TGCGCCAGCAGCCCACTGTGGCGGGAAAACTACGAGCAGTACTTC. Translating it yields CASSPLWRENYEQYF. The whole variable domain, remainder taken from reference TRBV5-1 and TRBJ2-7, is KAGVTQTPRYLIKTRGQQVTLSCSPISGHRSVSWYQQTPGQGLQFLFEYFSETQRNKGNFPGRFSGRQFSNSRSEMNVSTLELGDSALYLCASSPLWRENYEQYFGPGTRLTVT.

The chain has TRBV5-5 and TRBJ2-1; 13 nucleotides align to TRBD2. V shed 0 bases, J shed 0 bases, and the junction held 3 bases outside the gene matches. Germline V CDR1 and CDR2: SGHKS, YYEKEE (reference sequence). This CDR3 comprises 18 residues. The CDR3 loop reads CASSLVGLAGDSYNEQFF. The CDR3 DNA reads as TGTGCCAGCAGCTTGGTTGGACTAGCGGGAGACTCCTACAATGAGCAGTTCTTC.

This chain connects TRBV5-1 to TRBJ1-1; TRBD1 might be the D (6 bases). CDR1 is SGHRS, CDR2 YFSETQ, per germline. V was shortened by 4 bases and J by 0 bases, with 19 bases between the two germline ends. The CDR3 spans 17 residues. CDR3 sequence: CASSLSTGNIMNTEAFF. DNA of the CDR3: TGCGCCAGCAGCCTGTCCACAGGGAATATAATGAACACTGAAGCTTTCTTT.

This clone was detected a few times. The CDR3: CATSRDSGSSDTQYF. The CDR3 DNA sequence: TGTGCCACCAGCAGAGATAGCGGGAGTTCAGATACGCAGTATTTT. The chain combines TRBV15 with TRBJ2-3; 9 nucleotides agree with TRBD2. CDR3 length equals 15 residues. Germline CDR1 is LNHNV and CDR2 is YYDKDF (reference sequence). V was pared by 0 bases and J by 4 bases, with 2 bases of the junction left unmatched. The full variable domain, completed using reference TRBV15 and TRBJ2-3, is DAMVIQNPRYQVTQFGKPVTLSCSQTLNHNVMYWYQQKSSQAPKLLFHYYDKDFNNEADTPDNFQSRRPNTSFCFLDIRSPGLGDTAMYLCATSRDSGSSDTQYFGPGTRLTVL.

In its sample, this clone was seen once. The CDR3 spells CASSWTATNEKLFF. The CDR3 DNA reads TGTGCCAGTAGTTGGACAGCAACTAATGAAAAACTGTTTTTT. V and J are TRBV19 and TRBJ1-4; possibly TRBD1 for D (6 bases). The CDR3 is 14 amino acids. V dropped 5 bases and J dropped 0 bases, with 7 bases sitting between them. The germline V gene has CDR1 LNHDA and CDR2 SQIVND (reference sequence).

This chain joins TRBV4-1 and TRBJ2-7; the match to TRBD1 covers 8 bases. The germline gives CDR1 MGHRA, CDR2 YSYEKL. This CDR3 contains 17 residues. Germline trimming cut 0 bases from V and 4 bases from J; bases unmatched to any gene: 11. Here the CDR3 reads CASSQDKRTGKPYEQYF. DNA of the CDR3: TGCGCCAGCAGCCAAGATAAGCGGACAGGGAAGCCTTACGAGCAGTACTTC.

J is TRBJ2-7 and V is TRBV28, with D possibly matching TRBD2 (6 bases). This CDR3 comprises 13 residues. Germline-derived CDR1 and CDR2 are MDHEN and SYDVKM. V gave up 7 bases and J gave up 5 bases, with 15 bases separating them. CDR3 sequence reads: CASTSGDRHEQYF. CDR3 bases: TGTGCCAGCACCTCGGGAGACCGCCACGAGCAGTACTTC.

CDR3 DNA: TGCGCCAGCAGCTTGGCTCCGGGACAAGGAGAGACCCAGTACTTC. Translation gives CASSLAPGQGETQYF. The gene calls are TRBV5-1 and TRBJ2-5; tentative D call: TRBD1 (6 bases). This CDR3 is 15 amino acids long. V shed 0 bases and J shed 4 bases, with 13 bases lying between them. Germline values: CDR1 SGHRS, CDR2 YFSETQ.

DNA for the CDR3: TGTGCCAGCTCACCCCCAACTCCGACAGGGGGCAGGGGCTACACCTTC. This gives the protein CASSPPTPTGGRGYTF. This chain uses TRBV18 with TRBJ1-2; 10 bases line up with TRBD1. CDR1 KGHSH and CDR2 LQKENI come from the germline V gene. There are 16 residues in the CDR3. V trimming: 3 bases; J trimming: 8 bases; junction bases outside the gene matches: 12.

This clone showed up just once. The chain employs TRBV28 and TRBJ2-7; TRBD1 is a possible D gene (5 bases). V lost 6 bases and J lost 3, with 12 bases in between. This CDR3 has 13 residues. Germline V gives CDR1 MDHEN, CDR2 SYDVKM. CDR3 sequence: CASSPIRGYEQYF. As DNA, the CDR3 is TGTGCCAGCAGCCCAATAAGGGGCTACGAGCAGTACTTC.

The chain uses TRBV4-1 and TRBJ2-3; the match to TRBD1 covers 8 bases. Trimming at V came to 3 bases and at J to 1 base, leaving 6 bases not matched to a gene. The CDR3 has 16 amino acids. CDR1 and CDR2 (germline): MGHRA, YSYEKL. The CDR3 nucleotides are TGCGCCAGCAGCCACCTTGGACAGGGCCGCACAGATACGCAGTATTTT. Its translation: CASSHLGQGRTDTQYF.

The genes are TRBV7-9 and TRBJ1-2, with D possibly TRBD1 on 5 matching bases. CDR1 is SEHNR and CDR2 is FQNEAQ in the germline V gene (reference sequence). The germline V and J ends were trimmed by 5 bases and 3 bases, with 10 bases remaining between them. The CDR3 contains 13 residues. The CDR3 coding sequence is TGTGCCAGCAGCGTACAGACAGACTATGGCTACACCTTC. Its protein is CASSVQTDYGYTF.

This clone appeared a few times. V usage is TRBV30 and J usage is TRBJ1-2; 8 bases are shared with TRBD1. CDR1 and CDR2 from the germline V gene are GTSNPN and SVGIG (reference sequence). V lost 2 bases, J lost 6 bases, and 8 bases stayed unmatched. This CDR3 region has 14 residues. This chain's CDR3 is CAWSSGTGPHGYTF. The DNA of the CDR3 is TGTGCCTGGAGTTCCGGGACAGGCCCCCATGGCTACACCTTC.

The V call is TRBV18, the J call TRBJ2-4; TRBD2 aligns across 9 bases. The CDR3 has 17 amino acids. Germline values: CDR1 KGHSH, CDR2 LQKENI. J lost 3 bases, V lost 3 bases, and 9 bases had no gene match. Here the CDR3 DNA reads TGTGCCAGCTCACCTACTCTTAGCGGGAGAGGCAAAAACATTCAGTACTTC. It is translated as CASSPTLSGRGKNIQYF. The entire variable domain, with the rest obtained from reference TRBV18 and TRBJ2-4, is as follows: NAGVMQNPRHLVRRRGQEARLRCSPMKGHSHVYWYRQLPEEGLKFMVYLQKENIIDESGMPKERFSAEFPKEGPSILRIQQVVRGDSAAYFCASSPTLSGRGKNIQYFGAGTRLSVL.

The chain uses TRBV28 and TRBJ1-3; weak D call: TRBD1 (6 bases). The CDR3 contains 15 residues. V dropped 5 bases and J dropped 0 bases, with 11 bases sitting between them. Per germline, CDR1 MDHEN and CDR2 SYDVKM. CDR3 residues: CASSRDTFSGNTIYF. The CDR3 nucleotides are TGTGCCAGCAGTCGGGACACCTTCTCTGGAAACACCATATATTTT.

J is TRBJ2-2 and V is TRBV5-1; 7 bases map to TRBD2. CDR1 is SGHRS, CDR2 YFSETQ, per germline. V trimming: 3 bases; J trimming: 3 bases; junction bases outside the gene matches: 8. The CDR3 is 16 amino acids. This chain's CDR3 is CASSSSTLADTGELFF. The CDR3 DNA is TGCGCCAGCAGCTCGAGCACTCTAGCGGACACCGGGGAGCTGTTTTTT.

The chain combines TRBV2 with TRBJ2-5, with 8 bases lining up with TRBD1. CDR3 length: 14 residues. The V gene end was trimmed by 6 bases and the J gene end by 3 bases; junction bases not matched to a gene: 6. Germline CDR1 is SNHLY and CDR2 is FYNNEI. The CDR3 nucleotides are TGTGCCAGCAGCGCGGACAGGGTGGAAGAGACCCAGTACTTC. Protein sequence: CASSADRVEETQYF. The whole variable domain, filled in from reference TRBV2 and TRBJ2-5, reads EPEVTQTPSHQVTQMGQEVILRCVPISNHLYFYWYRQILGQKVEFLVSFYNNEISEKSEIFDDQFSVERPDGSNFTLKIRSTKLEDSAMYFCASSADRVEETQYFGPGTRLLVL.

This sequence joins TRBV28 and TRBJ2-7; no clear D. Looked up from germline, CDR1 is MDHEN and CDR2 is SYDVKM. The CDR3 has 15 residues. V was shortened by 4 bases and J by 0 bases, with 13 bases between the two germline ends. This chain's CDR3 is CASSSLSWLSYEQYF. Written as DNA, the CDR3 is TGTGCCAGCAGTTCCCTTAGCTGGCTCTCCTACGAGCAGTACTTC.

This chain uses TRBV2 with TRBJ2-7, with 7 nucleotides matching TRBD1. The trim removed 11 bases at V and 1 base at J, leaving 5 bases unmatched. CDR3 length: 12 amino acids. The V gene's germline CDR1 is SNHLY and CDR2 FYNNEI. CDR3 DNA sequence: TGTGCCGGTTACAGGGGATCCTACGAGCAGTACTTC. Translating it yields CAGYRGSYEQYF.

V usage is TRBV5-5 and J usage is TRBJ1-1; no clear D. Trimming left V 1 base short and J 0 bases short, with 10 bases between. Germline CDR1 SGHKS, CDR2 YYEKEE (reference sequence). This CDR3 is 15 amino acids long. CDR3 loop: CASSLRADMNTEAFF. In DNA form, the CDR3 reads TGTGCCAGCAGCTTGCGTGCAGACATGAACACTGAAGCTTTCTTT.